This T cell receptor beta chain was recorded in a study of T cells after yellow fever vaccination. Via MiXCR, TCRdb re-called the 5' RACE reads, giving one row per CDR3 protein. The repertoire holds about 73,000 distinct CDR3 sequences, with just under 8% as singletons. This clonotype was recorded at least ten times. The sequencing here drew on CD8+ T cells sorted from PBMCs, taken on the day of the yellow fever booster vaccination. This clonotype originated in a man aged 30 to 39 who received the YFV17D yellow fever vaccine.

The CDR3 bases are TGTGCCAGCAAGGATAATTACTCCTACGAGCAGTACTTC. It specifies CASKDNYSYEQYF. The V call is TRBV6-1, the J call TRBJ2-7; D uncertain. This CDR3 has 13 amino acids. With 7 bases removed from V and 0 bases from J, the gap between germline ends came to 10 bases. Germline CDR1 reads MNHNS; CDR2 reads SASEGT.